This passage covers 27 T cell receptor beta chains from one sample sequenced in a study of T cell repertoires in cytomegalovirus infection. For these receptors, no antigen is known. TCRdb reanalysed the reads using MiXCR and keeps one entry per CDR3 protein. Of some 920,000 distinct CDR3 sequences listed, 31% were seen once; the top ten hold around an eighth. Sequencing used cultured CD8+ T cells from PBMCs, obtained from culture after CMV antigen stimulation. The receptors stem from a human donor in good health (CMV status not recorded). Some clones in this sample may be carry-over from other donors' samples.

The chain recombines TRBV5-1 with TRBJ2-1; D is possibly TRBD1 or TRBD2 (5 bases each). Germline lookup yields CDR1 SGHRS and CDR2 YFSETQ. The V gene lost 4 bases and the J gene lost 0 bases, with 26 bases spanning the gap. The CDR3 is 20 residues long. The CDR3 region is CASSPWTQGFEGSSYNEQFF. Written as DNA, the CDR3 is TGCGCCAGCAGCCCGTGGACCCAGGGCTTTGAGGGGAGCTCCTACAATGAGCAGTTCTTC.

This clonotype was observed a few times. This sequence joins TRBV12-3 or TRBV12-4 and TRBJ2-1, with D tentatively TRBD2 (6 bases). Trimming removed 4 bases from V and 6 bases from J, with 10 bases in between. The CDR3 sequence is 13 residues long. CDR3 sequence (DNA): TGTGCCAGCAGTTCTGATAGCGGCAATGAGCAGTTCTTC. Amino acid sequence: CASSSDSGNEQFF.

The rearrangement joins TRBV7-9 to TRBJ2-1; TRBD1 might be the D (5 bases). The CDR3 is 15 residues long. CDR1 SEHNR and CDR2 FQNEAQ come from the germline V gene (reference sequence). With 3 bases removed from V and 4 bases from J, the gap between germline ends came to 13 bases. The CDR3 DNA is TGTGCCAGCAGCTTTAAGGGGAACGCTTACAATGAGCAGTTCTTC. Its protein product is CASSFKGNAYNEQFF.

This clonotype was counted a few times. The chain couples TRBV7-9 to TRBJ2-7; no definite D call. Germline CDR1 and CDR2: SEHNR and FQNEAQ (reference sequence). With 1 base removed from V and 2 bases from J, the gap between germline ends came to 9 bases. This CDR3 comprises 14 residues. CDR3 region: CASSLESGPYEQYF. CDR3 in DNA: TGTGCCAGCAGCTTAGAGTCAGGTCCCTACGAGCAGTACTTC.

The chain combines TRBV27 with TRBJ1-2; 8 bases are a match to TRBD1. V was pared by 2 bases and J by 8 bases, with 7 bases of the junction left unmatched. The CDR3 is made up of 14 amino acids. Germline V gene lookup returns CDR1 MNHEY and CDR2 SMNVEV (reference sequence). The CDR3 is CASSLRQGAKGYTF. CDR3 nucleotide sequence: TGTGCCAGCAGTTTAAGGCAGGGGGCGAAGGGCTACACCTTC.

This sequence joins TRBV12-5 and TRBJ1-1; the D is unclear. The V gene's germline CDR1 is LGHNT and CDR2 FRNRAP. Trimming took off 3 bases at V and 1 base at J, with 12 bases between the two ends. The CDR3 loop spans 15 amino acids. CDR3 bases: TGTGCTAGTGGTTTTTTGGGAGGAAAGAACACTGAAGCTTTCTTT. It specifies CASGFLGGKNTEAFF. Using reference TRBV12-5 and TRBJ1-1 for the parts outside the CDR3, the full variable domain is DARVTQTPRHKVTEMGQEVTMRCQPILGHNTVFWYRQTMMQGLELLAYFRNRAPLDDSGMPKDRFSAEMPDATLATLKIQPSEPRDSAVYFCASGFLGGKNTEAFFGQGTRLTVV.

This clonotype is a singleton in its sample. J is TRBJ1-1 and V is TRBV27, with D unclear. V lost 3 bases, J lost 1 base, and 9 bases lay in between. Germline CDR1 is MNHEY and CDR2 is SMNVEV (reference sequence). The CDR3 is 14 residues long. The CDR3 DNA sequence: TGTGCCAGCAGTTTTATGGCGGGGAACACTGAAGCTTTCTTT. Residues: CASSFMAGNTEAFF.

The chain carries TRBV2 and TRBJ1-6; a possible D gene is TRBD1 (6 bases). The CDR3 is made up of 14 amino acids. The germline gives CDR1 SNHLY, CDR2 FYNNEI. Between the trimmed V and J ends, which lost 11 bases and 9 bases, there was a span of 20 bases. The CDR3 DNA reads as TGTGCCCACCCCAGGGGCGACCTGGGTTCACCCCTCCACTTT. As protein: CAHPRGDLGSPLHF.

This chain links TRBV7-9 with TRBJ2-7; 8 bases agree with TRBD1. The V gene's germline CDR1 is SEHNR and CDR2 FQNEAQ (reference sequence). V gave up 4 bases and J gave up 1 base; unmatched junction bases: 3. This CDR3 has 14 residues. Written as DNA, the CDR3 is TGTGCCAGCAGCTCGGGACAGGCTTCCTACGAGCAGTACTTC. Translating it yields CASSSGQASYEQYF.

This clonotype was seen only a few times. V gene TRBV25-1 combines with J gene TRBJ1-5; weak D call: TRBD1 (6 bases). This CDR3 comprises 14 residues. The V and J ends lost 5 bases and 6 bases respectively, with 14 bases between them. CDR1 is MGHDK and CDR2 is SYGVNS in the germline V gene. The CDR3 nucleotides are TGTGCCAGCAGTTATGGGGGGGGCGGTCAGCCCCAGCATTTT. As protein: CASSYGGGGQPQHF.

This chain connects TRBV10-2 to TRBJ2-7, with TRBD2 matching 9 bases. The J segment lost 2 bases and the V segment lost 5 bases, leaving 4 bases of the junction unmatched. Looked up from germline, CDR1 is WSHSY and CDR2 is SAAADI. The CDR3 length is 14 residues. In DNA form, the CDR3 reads TGCGCCAGCAGTTCCCAGCGGGGGGCCTACGAGCAGTACTTC. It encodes CASSSQRGAYEQYF.

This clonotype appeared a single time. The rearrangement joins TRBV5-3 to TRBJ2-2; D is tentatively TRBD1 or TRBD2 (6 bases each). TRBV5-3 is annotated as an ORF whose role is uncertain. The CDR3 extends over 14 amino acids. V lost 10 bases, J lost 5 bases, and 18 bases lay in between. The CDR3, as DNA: TGTGCCGTCTTTTCTAGAGGGGGGACCGGGGAGCTGTTTTTT. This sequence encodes CAVFSRGGTGELFF.

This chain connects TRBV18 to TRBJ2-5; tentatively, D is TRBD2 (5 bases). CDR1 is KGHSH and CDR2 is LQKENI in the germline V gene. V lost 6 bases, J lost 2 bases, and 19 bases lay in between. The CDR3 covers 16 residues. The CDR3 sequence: CASSPGLSSTQETQYF. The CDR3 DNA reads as TGTGCCAGCTCGCCAGGTCTATCTAGCACACAAGAGACCCAGTACTTC.

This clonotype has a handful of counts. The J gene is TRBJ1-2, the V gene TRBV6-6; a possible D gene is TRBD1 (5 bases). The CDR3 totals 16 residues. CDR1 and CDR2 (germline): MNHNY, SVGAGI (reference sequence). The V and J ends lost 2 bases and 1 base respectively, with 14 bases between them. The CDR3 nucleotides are TGTGCCAGCAGTTACCCGGGGGGGGTTCTTAACTATGGCTACACCTTC. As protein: CASSYPGGVLNYGYTF.

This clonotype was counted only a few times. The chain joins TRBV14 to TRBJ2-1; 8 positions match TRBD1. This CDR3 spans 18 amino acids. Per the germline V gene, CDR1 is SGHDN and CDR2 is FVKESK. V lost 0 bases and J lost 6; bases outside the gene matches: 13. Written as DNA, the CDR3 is TGTGCCAGCAGCCAAGAAGGGGGAACAGGGGGTTGGGGCAATGAGCAGTTCTTC. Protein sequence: CASSQEGGTGGWGNEQFF.

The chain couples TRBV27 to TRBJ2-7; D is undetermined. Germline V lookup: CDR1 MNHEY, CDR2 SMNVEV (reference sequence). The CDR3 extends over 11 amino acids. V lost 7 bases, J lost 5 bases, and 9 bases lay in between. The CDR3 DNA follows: TGTGCCAGCATAGGGTACCACGAGCAGTACTTC. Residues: CASIGYHEQYF.

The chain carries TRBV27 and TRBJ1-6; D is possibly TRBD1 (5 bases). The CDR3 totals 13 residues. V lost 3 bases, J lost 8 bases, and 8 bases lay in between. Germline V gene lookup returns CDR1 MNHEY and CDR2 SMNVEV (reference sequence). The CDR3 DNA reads TGTGCCAGCAGTTTGGGGGGATATTCACCCCTCCACTTT. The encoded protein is CASSLGGYSPLHF.

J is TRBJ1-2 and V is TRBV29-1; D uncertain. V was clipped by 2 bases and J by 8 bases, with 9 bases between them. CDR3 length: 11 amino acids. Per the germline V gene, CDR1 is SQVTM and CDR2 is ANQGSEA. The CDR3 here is CSVESAGGYTF. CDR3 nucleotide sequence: TGCAGCGTTGAATCTGCGGGGGGCTACACCTTC.

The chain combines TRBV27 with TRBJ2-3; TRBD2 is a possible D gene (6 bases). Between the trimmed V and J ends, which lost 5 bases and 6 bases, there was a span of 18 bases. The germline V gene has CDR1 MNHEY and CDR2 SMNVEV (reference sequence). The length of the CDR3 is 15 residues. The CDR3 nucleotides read TGTGCCAGCAGTCCGCTACCGGCACTAGCTGATACGCAGTATTTT. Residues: CASSPLPALADTQYF.

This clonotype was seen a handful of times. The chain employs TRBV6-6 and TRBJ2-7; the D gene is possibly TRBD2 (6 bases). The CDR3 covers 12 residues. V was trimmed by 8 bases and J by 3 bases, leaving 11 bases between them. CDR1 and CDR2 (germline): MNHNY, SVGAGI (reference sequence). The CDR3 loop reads CASGLGLYEQYV. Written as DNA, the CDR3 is TGTGCCAGCGGGTTGGGACTCTACGAGCAGTACGTC.

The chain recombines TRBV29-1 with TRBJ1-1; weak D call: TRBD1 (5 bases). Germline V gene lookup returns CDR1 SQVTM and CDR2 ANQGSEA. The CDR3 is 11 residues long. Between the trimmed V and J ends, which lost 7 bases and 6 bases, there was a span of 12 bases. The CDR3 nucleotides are TGCAGCGCCGGCAGGGAGCCTGAAGCTTTCTTT. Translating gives CSAGREPEAFF.

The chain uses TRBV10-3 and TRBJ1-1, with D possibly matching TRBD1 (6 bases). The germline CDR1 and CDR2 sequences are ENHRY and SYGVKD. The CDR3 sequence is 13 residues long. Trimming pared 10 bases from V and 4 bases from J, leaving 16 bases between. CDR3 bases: TGTGCCACTTTTCCTGGGGGCGGCACTGAAGCTTTCTTT. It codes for CATFPGGGTEAFF.

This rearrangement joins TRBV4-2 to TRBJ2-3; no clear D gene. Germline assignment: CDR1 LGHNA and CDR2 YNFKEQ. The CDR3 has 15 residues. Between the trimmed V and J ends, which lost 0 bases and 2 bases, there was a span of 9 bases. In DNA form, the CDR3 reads TGTGCCAGCAGCCAAGACCCCCAGACCACAGATACGCAGTATTTT. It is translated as CASSQDPQTTDTQYF.

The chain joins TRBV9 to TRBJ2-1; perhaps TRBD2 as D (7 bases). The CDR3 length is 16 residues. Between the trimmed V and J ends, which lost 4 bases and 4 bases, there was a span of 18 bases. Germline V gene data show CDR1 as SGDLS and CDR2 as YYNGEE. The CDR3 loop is CASSSQGGAGYNEQFF. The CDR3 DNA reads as TGTGCCAGCAGCTCCCAAGGGGGGGCTGGTTACAATGAGCAGTTCTTC. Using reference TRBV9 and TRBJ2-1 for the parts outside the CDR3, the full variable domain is DSGVTQTPKHLITATGQRVTLRCSPRSGDLSVYWYQQSLDQGLQFLIQYYNGEERAKGNILERFSAQQFPDLHSELNLSSLELGDSALYFCASSSQGGAGYNEQFFGPGTRLTVL.

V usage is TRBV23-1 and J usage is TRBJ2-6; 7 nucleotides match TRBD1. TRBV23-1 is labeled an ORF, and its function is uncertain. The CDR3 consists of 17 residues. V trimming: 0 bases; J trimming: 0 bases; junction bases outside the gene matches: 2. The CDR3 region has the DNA TGCGCCAGCAGTCAATCTAGACAGGGCTCTGGGGCCAACGTCCTGACTTTC. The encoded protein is CASSQSRQGSGANVLTF.

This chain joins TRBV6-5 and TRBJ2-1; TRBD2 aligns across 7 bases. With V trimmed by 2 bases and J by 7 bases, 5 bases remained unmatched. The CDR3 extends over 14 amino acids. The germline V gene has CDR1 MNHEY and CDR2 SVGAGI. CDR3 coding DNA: TGTGCCAGCAGTTACGGGGGGGTTGGTAATGAGCAGTTCTTC. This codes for CASSYGGVGNEQFF.

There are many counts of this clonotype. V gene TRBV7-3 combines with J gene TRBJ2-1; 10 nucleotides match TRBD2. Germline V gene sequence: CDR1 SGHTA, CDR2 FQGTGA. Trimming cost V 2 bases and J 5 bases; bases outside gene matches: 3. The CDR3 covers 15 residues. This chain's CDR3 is CASSLGLAEDNEQFF. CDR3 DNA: TGTGCCAGCAGCTTAGGACTAGCGGAGGACAATGAGCAGTTCTTC.